Listed below are T cell receptor beta chains from one sample, sequenced in a study of cytomegalovirus exposure and HLA in healthy donors. Sequencing used immunoSEQ multiplex PCR; TCRdb keeps in-frame clones, though not all of them. In the table there are about 130,000 clones, more than 65% of which are singletons. The material sequenced was PBMCs. The receptors derive from a woman in her fifties or sixties in good health and CMV-seropositive. The CDR3 runs from the conserved cysteine through the conserved F or W. The D gene is left open where the match is weak. Expanded clones are given a class, and other clones once, few, many or no size at all.

j_call,clone_size,v_call,d_call,cdr3_nt,cdr3_aa
TRBJ1-2,.,TRBV5-1,TRBD1,TGCGCCAGCAGCTCCCGGACAGGGCGGTATGGCTACACCTTC,CASSSRTGRYGYTF
TRBJ1-2,.,TRBV5-6,.,TGTGCCAGCAGCTTGGGCCCAGGTACCTATGGCTACACCTTC,CASSLGPGTYGYTF
TRBJ1-5,.,TRBV27,TRBD1,TGTGCCAGCAGATGGACAGGGGTTGGGCAGCCCCAGCATTTT,CASRWTGVGQPQHF
TRBJ2-5,.,TRBV6-5,.,TGTGCCAGCAGTTACGGGGAGGGGGGTATGGAGACCCAGTACTTC,CASSYGEGGMETQYF
TRBJ1-5,once,TRBV2,TRBD1,TGTGCCAGCAGTGGAGACAGGGTCAACAATCAGCCCCAGCATTTT,CASSGDRVNNQPQHF
TRBJ1-3,.,TRBV9,.,TGTGCCAGCAGCGGTCTGTCGGGAAACACCATATATTTT,CASSGLSGNTIYF
TRBJ1-1,.,TRBV9,.,TGTGCCAGCAGCGTAATGCCAGGGGTGAACACTGAAGCTTTCTTT,CASSVMPGVNTEAFF
TRBJ1-2,few,TRBV25-1,.,TGTGCCAGCACCGAAGGGGCAGGGGCGGTAGGCTACACCTTC,CASTEGAGAVGYTF
TRBJ1-6,.,TRBV18,TRBD1,TGTGCCAGCTCACGACAGGACAGGGTCTCCTATAATTCACCCCTCCACTTT,CASSRQDRVSYNSPLHF
TRBJ2-5,.,TRBV4-1,.,TGCGCCAGCGGGAGCACCTTAGCGGCGGAGACCCAGTACTTC,CASGSTLAAETQYF
TRBJ1-4,once,TRBV29-1,TRBD1,TGCAGTGGGGGTGAGGCAGGGGGGGAAAAACTGTTTTTT,CSGGEAGGEKLFF
TRBJ2-7,.,TRBV6-6,TRBD1,TGTGCCAGCAGTCGCCGACAGGGTGGCTACGAGCAGTACTTC,CASSRRQGGYEQYF
TRBJ2-5,.,TRBV23-1,.,TGCGCCAACATACACACCCATGGGCCGGGAGCCCGGAGGGGAGAGACCCAGTACTTC,CANIHTHGPGARRGETQYF
TRBJ2-7,.,TRBV18,.,TGTGCCAGCTCACCTCATCAACAGGGTCCCTACGAGCAGTACTTC,CASSPHQQGPYEQYF
TRBJ1-2,few,TRBV9,.,TGTGCCAGCAGCGCAACCCTCGTATGGGCAGGGGCGGGTGGCTACACCTTC,CASSATLVWAGAGGYTF
TRBJ1-6,once,TRBV6-1,.,TGTGCCAGCAACGTGGCGGGGCCGATGGATTCACCCCTCCACTTT,CASNVAGPMDSPLHF
TRBJ2-5,.,TRBV5-1,.,TGCGCCAGCAGCTTGGTTGGTGGGAGTGAGACCCAGTACTTC,CASSLVGGSETQYF
TRBJ2-5,.,TRBV5-4,.,TGTGCCAGCAGACGCGGGCCCCAAGAGACCCAGTACTTC,CASRRGPQETQYF
TRBJ2-7,.,TRBV10-2,.,TGCGCCAGCAGCGTGGGCACCTACGAGCAGTACTTC,CASSVGTYEQYF
TRBJ1-1,.,TRBV7-9,.,TGTGCCAGCAGCTTAGACGTGGGGAGGAACACTGAAGCTTTCTTT,CASSLDVGRNTEAFF
TRBJ1-2,.,TRBV5-1,.,TGCGCCAGCACCCCCGGGACAAACTATGGCTACACCTTC,CASTPGTNYGYTF
TRBJ1-2,.,TRBV7-3,.,TGTGCCAGCAGCCCCCAAGCGGACAGCTCTGGCTACACCTTC,CASSPQADSSGYTF
TRBJ2-3,.,TRBV19,TRBD2,TGTGCCAGTAGTAGAGTCGGGGGGGCCTCCACAGATACGCAGTATTTT,CASSRVGGASTDTQYF
TRBJ2-3,.,TRBV19,TRBD1,TGTGCCAGTAGTATCCAGGGGGGCACAGATACGCAGTATTTT,CASSIQGGTDTQYF
TRBJ1-2,.,TRBV10-2,.,TGCGCCAGCAGTGAGTCCAGGCACCCTTTATATGGCTACACCTTC,CASSESRHPLYGYTF
TRBJ2-5,.,TRBV5-1,TRBD1,TGCGCCAGCAGCTTGGGGGACAGTCAGAGGTCCCAGTACTTC,CASSLGDSQRSQYF
TRBJ2-7,.,TRBV10-3,.,TGTGCCATCAGCGACAGTTACGAGCAGTACTTC,CAISDSYEQYF
TRBJ1-1,few,TRBV6-5,.,TGTGCCAGCAGTTACTCGAGATGGAACACTGAAGCTTTCTTT,CASSYSRWNTEAFF
TRBJ2-7,.,TRBV11-3,.,TGTGCCAGCAGCTTGGGGGGGCGCCCCTACGAGCAGTACTTC,CASSLGGRPYEQYF
TRBJ2-5,.,TRBV5-1,TRBD1,TGCGCCAGCAGCGGGACAGAGCAAGAGACCCAGTACTTC,CASSGTEQETQYF
TRBJ2-2,few,TRBV7-6,.,TGTGCCAGCAGCTTCGTCGTTAACACCGGGGAGCTGTTTTTT,CASSFVVNTGELFF
TRBJ2-5,.,TRBV4-2,TRBD2,TGTGCCAGCAGCCCTGCCGCGCAGCGGGGGGGCCCAGAGACCCAGTACTTC,CASSPAAQRGGPETQYF
TRBJ1-5,.,TRBV5-6,.,TGTGCCAGCAGCTTGGCCGGGAGCAATCAGCCCCAGCATTTT,CASSLAGSNQPQHF
TRBJ2-1,few,TRBV10-1,.,.,CASSVAPLRFGTGGFNEQFF
TRBJ1-3,.,TRBV5-1,.,TGCGCCAGCAGCCTGCTCAGCCCGGACAGTTCTGGAAACACCATATATTTT,CASSLLSPDSSGNTIYF
TRBJ2-3,.,TRBV27,.,TGTGCCAGCAGTTTAGACAGATTGGTGGAGGGTACGCAGTATTTT,CASSLDRLVEGTQYF
TRBJ2-1,.,TRBV5-1,TRBD2,TGCGCCAGCAGCTTCATCCCGACTAGCGGGCCTTACAATGAGCAGTTCTTC,CASSFIPTSGPYNEQFF
TRBJ2-3,once,TRBV18,.,TGTGCCAGCTCACCACCGGCAAGCGGAGGCTATACAGATACGCAGTATTTT,CASSPPASGGYTDTQYF
TRBJ1-5,.,TRBV6-1,TRBD1,TGTGCCAGCAGTGCTTCGACAGGGGGCAATCAGCCCCAGCATTTT,CASSASTGGNQPQHF
TRBJ2-7,.,TRBV4-1,.,TGCGCCAGCAGCTTAGGACTTCCCAGCTCCTACGAGCAGTACTTC,CASSLGLPSSYEQYF
TRBJ2-5,.,TRBV11-1,.,TGTGCCAGCAGTGGGGGGTCGAGGGAGACCCAGTACTTC,CASSGGSRETQYF
TRBJ1-6,.,TRBV11-2,TRBD1,TGTGCCTCCCACAGGGGGATTGGGAATTCACCCCTCCACTTT,CASHRGIGNSPLHF
TRBJ2-7,.,TRBV5-1,.,TGCGCCAGCAGCTTGTTAGTCAGGGGCGACGAGCAGTACTTC,CASSLLVRGDEQYF
TRBJ1-6,.,TRBV2,TRBD1,TGTGCCTTCTTGGACAGGGGGCCCAATTCACCCCTCCACTTT,CAFLDRGPNSPLHF
TRBJ1-1,.,TRBV7-9,.,TGTGCCAGCAGCTTAGGTGGGTGGGACACTGATCCGGCTTTCTTT,CASSLGGWDTDPAFF
TRBJ1-2,.,TRBV10-1,.,TGCGCAATGGGGGAAGGGGGTTATGGCTACACCTTC,CAMGEGGYGYTF
TRBJ2-3,.,TRBV2,.,TGTGCCAGCACTAGACTGGGCACAGATACGCAGTATTTT,CASTRLGTDTQYF
TRBJ2-1,.,TRBV5-1,TRBD1,TGCGCCAGCAGCTGGACTCAGACCGGGACAGGGACCCTCAATGAGCAGTTCTTC,CASSWTQTGTGTLNEQFF
TRBJ2-4,.,TRBV2,.,TGTGCCAGCAGCCCGGAGGGTGGAGCCAAAAACATTCAGTACTTC,CASSPEGGAKNIQYF
TRBJ2-1,.,TRBV5-5,.,TGTGCCAGCAGCCCATTGGGAGGAAATAACAATGAGCAGTTCTTC,CASSPLGGNNNEQFF
TRBJ1-1,.,TRBV9,.,TGTGCCAGCAGCGTAGAAGGGCGGCGGGACACTGAAGCTTTCTTT,CASSVEGRRDTEAFF